Listed below are T cell receptor beta chains from one sample, sequenced in a study of metastatic and nonmetastatic thyroid tumors. TCRdb recomputed clones from the PCR reads via MiXCR. The sample consists of more than 20,000 clones, roughly a sixth of them appearing once. Source material: adjacent normal tissue. Receptors were obtained from a male donor with papillary thyroid cancer or a benign thyroid nodule (not recorded which). Some clones in this sample may be carry-over from other donors' samples. The CDR3 runs from the conserved cysteine through the conserved F or W. A D gene is named only where the DNA matches it firmly. Not every row has a clone size; where given, it reads once, few, many or a size class.

D gene	clone size	V gene	J gene	CDR3 length	CDR3 protein	CDR3 DNA
.	many	TRBV19	TRBJ2-2	16	CASRMGEIANTGELFF	TGTGCCAGTAGAATGGGAGAGATAGCGAACACCGGGGAGCTGTTTTTT
.	many	TRBV29-1	TRBJ2-3	12	CSVEASQHTQYF	TGCAGCGTTGAGGCTAGTCAGCATACGCAGTATTTT
TRBD2	medium-sized	TRBV12-3/TRBV12-4	TRBJ2-7	18	CASSLEASGGPFSYEQYF	TGTGCCAGCAGTTTAGAGGCTAGCGGGGGGCCTTTCTCCTACGAGCAGTACTTC
.	once	TRBV27	TRBJ2-7	14	CASSLTRGTDEHYF	TGTGCCAGCAGTTTAACGCGGGGAACTGACGAGCATTACTTC
TRBD1	many	TRBV7-9	TRBJ2-7	13	CASSPGTGGEQYF	TGTGCCAGCAGCCCAGGGACAGGGGGCGAGCAGTACTTC
TRBD1	medium-sized	TRBV19	TRBJ2-2	13	CASGTANTGELFF	TGTGCCAGTGGGACAGCGAACACCGGGGAGCTGTTTTTT
.	.	TRBV19	TRBJ1-5	12	CASSISRQPQHF	TGTGCCAGTAGTATTAGTCGTCAGCCCCAGCATTTT
TRBD1	medium-sized	TRBV28	TRBJ1-2	14	CASISGGFDYGYTF	TGTGCCAGCATTTCAGGGGGCTTTGACTATGGCTACACCTTC
TRBD1	many	TRBV9	TRBJ1-3	16	CASSTNRDSAGNTIYF	TGTGCCAGCAGCACAAACCGGGACAGCGCTGGAAACACCATATATTTT
TRBD1	medium-sized	TRBV28	TRBJ1-2	13	CASSLTGAYGYTF	TGTGCCAGCAGTTTGACAGGGGCCTATGGCTACACCTTC
.	many	TRBV5-1	TRBJ2-7	14	CASSLDPGKYEQYF	TGCGCCAGCAGCTTGGATCCGGGGAAATACGAGCAGTACTTC
.	many	TRBV9	TRBJ2-1	13	CASSSGDRHEQFF	TGTGCCAGCAGTTCCGGCGACAGACATGAGCAGTTCTTC
.	many	TRBV29-1	TRBJ1-1	13	CSVEVTANTEAFF	TGCAGCGTTGAAGTCACAGCGAACACTGAAGCTTTCTTT
TRBD2	many	TRBV10-3	TRBJ2-2	15	CAISDGAGAPGELFF	TGTGCCATCAGTGACGGCGCGGGAGCCCCCGGGGAGCTGTTTTTT
TRBD1	many	TRBV9	TRBJ1-1	15	CASSAVGQGGTEAFF	TGTGCCAGCAGCGCTGTGGGACAGGGTGGAACTGAAGCTTTCTTT
TRBD2	medium-sized	TRBV7-8	TRBJ2-7	15	CASSLVAGRSYEQYF	TGTGCCAGCAGCTTAGTAGCGGGGAGGTCCTACGAGCAGTACTTC
.	.	TRBV20-1	TRBJ2-7	15	CSARYPVCVGGEQYF	TGCAGTGCTAGATATCCGGTGTGCGTGGGCGGCGAGCAGTACTTC
TRBD2	.	TRBV4-1	TRBJ2-2	19	CASSQDPPPASGNTAELFF	TGCGCCAGCAGCCAAGATCCCCCCCCTGCTAGCGGTAACACCGCGGAGCTGTTTTTT
TRBD1	.	TRBV6-2/TRBV6-3	TRBJ1-1	19	CASNYSQGGGSGMNTEAFF	TGTGCCAGCAATTACTCGCAAGGGGGCGGAAGTGGGATGAACACTGAAGCTTTCTTT
.	many	TRBV12-5	TRBJ1-1	13	CASGLGTGSGAFF	TGTGCTAGTGGTTTGGGAACAGGGTCCGGAGCTTTCTTT
.	many	TRBV24-1	TRBJ1-2	14	CATSDLGQNYGYTF	TGTGCCACCAGTGATTTGGGACAAAACTATGGCTACACCTTC
.	many	TRBV5-1	TRBJ2-5	16	CASSRMGRLMGETQYF	TGCGCCAGCTCTAGAATGGGCAGGTTAATGGGGGAGACCCAGTACTTC
TRBD1	medium-sized	TRBV7-9	TRBJ1-2	14	CASSDPGQIYGYTF	TGTGCCAGCAGCGATCCGGGACAGATTTATGGCTACACCTTC
.	medium-sized	TRBV6-1	TRBJ1-1	12	CASIGINTEAFF	TGTGCCAGCATAGGGATCAACACTGAAGCTTTCTTT
.	many	TRBV5-1	TRBJ1-3	12	CASSPGGNTIYF	TGCGCCAGCAGCCCAGGGGGAAACACCATATATTTT
.	few	TRBV28	TRBJ2-7	13	CASSLNLGDEQYF	TGTGCCAGCAGTTTAAACCTAGGGGACGAGCAGTACTTC
.	.	TRBV28	TRBJ1-5	10	CASGYQPQHF	TGTGCAAGTGGATACCAGCCCCAGCATTTT
.	.	TRBV12-3/TRBV12-4	TRBJ1-4	14	CASSLALMGNENVF	TGTGCCAGCAGTTTAGCGCTAATGGGGAATGAAAATGTTTTT
TRBD1	.	TRBV12-3/TRBV12-4	TRBJ1-2	14	CASSLGTGVYGYTF	TGTGCCAGCAGTTTAGGGACAGGGGTCTATGGCTACACCTTC
.	few	TRBV6-2/TRBV6-3	TRBJ2-7	13	CASTSGSSYEQYF	TGTGCCAGCACCTCCGGCAGCTCCTACGAGCAGTACTTC
.	few	TRBV10-3	TRBJ2-2	14	CATSLTDNNGELFF	TGTGCCACATCCTTGACAGATAACAACGGGGAGCTGTTTTTT
.	many	TRBV5-4	TRBJ2-7	13	CASSLNRAGEQYF	TGTGCCAGCAGCTTAAACAGGGCAGGGGAGCAGTACTTC
.	.	TRBV20-1	TRBJ1-1	14	CSATPLLGNTEAFF	TGCAGCGCTACGCCTCTCTTAGGGAACACTGAAGCTTTCTTT
TRBD2	.	TRBV6-4	TRBJ2-3	18	CASRPDLGLAGEPDTQYF	TGTGCCAGCAGACCCGATCTGGGACTAGCGGGAGAGCCAGATACGCAGTATTTT
.	many	TRBV5-4	TRBJ1-3	15	CASSFGGRSGNTIYF	TGTGCCAGCAGCTTTGGGGGGCGATCTGGAAACACCATATATTTT
TRBD2	medium-sized	TRBV6-1	TRBJ2-1	15	CASSSSGSSYNEQFF	TGTGCCAGCAGCTCTAGCGGGAGCTCCTACAATGAGCAGTTCTTC
.	medium-sized	TRBV9	TRBJ2-1	11	CASSVANEQFF	TGTGCCAGCAGCGTAGCCAATGAGCAGTTCTTC
TRBD1	many	TRBV5-8	TRBJ2-3	15	CASSWDRVSTDTQYF	TGTGCCAGCAGCTGGGACAGGGTGAGCACAGATACGCAGTATTTT
.	many	TRBV3-1	TRBJ1-6	18	CASSQVGIRSRNNSPLHF	TGTGCCAGCAGCCAAGTGGGAATCCGGAGCAGGAATAATTCACCCCTCCACTTT
TRBD1	many	TRBV15	TRBJ1-6	16	CATNSSPDREVSPLHF	TGTGCCACCAACAGCTCCCCAGACAGGGAGGTTTCACCCCTCCACTTT
.	few	TRBV12-3/TRBV12-4	TRBJ2-5	14	CASSLAGRQETQYF	TGTGCCAGCAGTTTAGCTGGACGACAAGAGACCCAGTACTTC
.	medium-sized	TRBV5-1	TRBJ1-6	16	CASSLRQASYNSPLHF	TGCGCCAGCAGCTTGAGGCAGGCTTCCTATAATTCACCCCTCCACTTT
TRBD2	.	TRBV6-2/TRBV6-3	TRBJ2-1	16	CPSRQSRGVLHNEQFF	TGTCCCAGCCGTCAAAGCCGGGGGGTCCTTCACAATGAGCAGTTCTTC